What follows are 24 T cell receptor beta chains derived from one specimen sequenced in a study of T cells in Graves' hyperthyroidism and ophthalmopathy. Amplification of TCR beta CDR3 regions used RNA as the template. HTBI primers drove first-round RT-PCR of the TCR CDR3. TCRdb called the multiplex PCR reads again in MiXCR, with one record for every CDR3 protein. The sample yields some 530,000 distinct CDR3 sequences, 22% seen once. The sample consisted of blood. The receptors come from a woman in her 70s with Graves' ophthalmopathy.

The chain employs TRBV25-1 and TRBJ2-4; D is possibly TRBD1 or TRBD2 (7 bases each). This CDR3 comprises 14 residues. Trimming cost V 3 bases and J 6 bases, with 12 bases left between them. The germline V gene encodes CDR1 MGHDK and CDR2 SYGVNS. The chain's CDR3 is CASSEGGGANIQYF. In nucleotides, the CDR3 is TGTGCCAGCAGTGAGGGAGGGGGCGCAAACATTCAGTACTTC.

In its sample, this clonotype was seen many times. The chain joins TRBV7-2 to TRBJ2-1, with 8 nucleotides matching TRBD2. Germline V CDR1 and CDR2: SGHTA, FQGNSA. This CDR3 contains 14 residues. The V segment lost 2 bases and the J segment 6 bases; nucleotides outside the gene matches: 3. The CDR3 coding sequence is TGTGCCAGCAGCTTACCGGGAGGGGGCAATGAGCAGTTCTTC. Its protein is CASSLPGGGNEQFF.

This clonotype occurred a few times. V is TRBV20-1 and J is TRBJ2-2, with D perhaps given as TRBD1 or TRBD2 (5 bases each). Looked up from germline, CDR1 is DFQATT and CDR2 is SNEGSKA (reference sequence). The CDR3 is made up of 14 amino acids. V was clipped by 3 bases and J by 6 bases, with 14 bases between them. CDR3: CSASPGTNSGELFF. The CDR3 region has the DNA TGCAGTGCTAGTCCCGGGACGAATTCCGGGGAGCTGTTTTTT.

This clonotype occurred a few times. The V gene is TRBV28, the J gene TRBJ1-1, with 8 bases fitting TRBD1. The CDR3 runs to 17 residues. The trim removed 8 bases at V and 0 bases at J, leaving 14 bases unmatched. Germline values: CDR1 MDHEN, CDR2 SYDVKM. CDR3 sequence: CASWPFRQGALNTEAFF. The CDR3, as DNA: TGTGCCAGCTGGCCTTTCCGGCAGGGGGCCCTGAACACTGAAGCTTTCTTT.

The CDR3 protein is CASLRGKLSSYNSPLHF. CDR3 coding DNA: TGTGCCAGCCTCCGAGGAAAGTTGAGCTCCTATAATTCACCCCTCCACTTT. V usage is TRBV2 and J usage is TRBJ1-6; D not certain. Per germline, CDR1 SNHLY and CDR2 FYNNEI. The CDR3 spans 17 residues. V was shortened by 8 bases and J by 0 bases, with 17 bases between the two germline ends.

This clonotype was observed a few times. V is TRBV3-1 and J is TRBJ2-4, with D unresolved. The CDR3 runs 16 residues. V lost 4 bases and J lost 0, with 13 bases in between. Germline CDR1 reads LGHDT; CDR2 reads YNNKEL (reference sequence). Here the CDR3 DNA reads TGTGCCAGCAGCCTAGGACGGTTCCTAGCCAAAAACATTCAGTACTTC. This sequence encodes CASSLGRFLAKNIQYF.

This clonotype was counted ten times or more. The rearrangement joins TRBV2 to TRBJ2-1; D is unclear. Between the trimmed V and J ends, which lost 8 bases and 6 bases, there was a span of 14 bases. Looked up from germline, CDR1 is SNHLY and CDR2 is FYNNEI. This CDR3 spans 13 amino acids. The CDR3 DNA sequence: TGTGCCAGCCTGAAGGACGTGGCCAATGAGCAGTTCTTC. Translated, it gives CASLKDVANEQFF.

Only a few counts were recorded for this clonotype. The rearrangement uses TRBV20-1 and TRBJ2-1; 12 bases fit TRBD1. Germline V CDR1 and CDR2: DFQATT, SNEGSKA (reference sequence). After removal of 6 bases from V and 5 bases from J, the junction contained 17 bases not matched to a gene. The CDR3 is 18 residues long. The CDR3 is CSAKGTGGGYYIDNEQFF. CDR3 nucleotide sequence: TGCAGTGCAAAAGGGACAGGGGGCGGCTACTACATTGACAATGAGCAGTTCTTC.

This clonotype showed up just a few times. This chain uses TRBV15 with TRBJ2-7; D not resolved. Germline V gene data show CDR1 as LNHNV and CDR2 as YYDKDF (reference sequence). The CDR3 runs to 13 residues. V shed 4 bases and J shed 2 bases, with 9 bases lying between them. The CDR3 loop is CATSTSGTYEQYF. The DNA for the CDR3 is TGTGCCACCAGCACCTCGGGTACCTACGAGCAGTACTTC.

This clonotype was seen more than once but under ten times. The V and J genes are TRBV5-1 and TRBJ2-3, with TRBD2 matching over 8 bases. The CDR3 covers 15 residues. CDR1 SGHRS and CDR2 YFSETQ come from the germline V gene. V dropped 5 bases and J dropped 0; count of bases not matched to a gene: 5. DNA for the CDR3: TGCGCCAGCAGGATAGCGGGACCCAGCACAGATACGCAGTATTTT. It yields the protein CASRIAGPSTDTQYF.

This clonotype was counted only a few times. J is TRBJ2-3 and V is TRBV3-1; D may be TRBD1 or TRBD2 (5 bases each). The CDR3 is 14 amino acids. Trimming removed 4 bases at V and 6 bases at J, with 14 bases between. CDR1 is LGHDT and CDR2 is YNNKEL in the germline V gene (reference sequence). The DNA of the CDR3 is TGTGCCAGCAGCCCGGGACCGCCCGATGATACGCAGTATTTT. Protein product: CASSPGPPDDTQYF.

This clonotype came up many times. This rearrangement joins TRBV7-2 to TRBJ2-5; D possibly corresponds to TRBD1 (6 bases). Trimming left V 1 base short and J 1 base short, with 22 bases between. CDR3 size: 19 residues. Germline V gene sequence: CDR1 SGHTA, CDR2 FQGNSA. CDR3 DNA: TGTGCCAGCAGCTTAGTCGCCTCCGGCCGTTGGACAGCCCAAGAGACCCAGTACTTC. It codes for CASSLVASGRWTAQETQYF.

J is TRBJ2-4 and V is TRBV20-1, with a possible D match to TRBD1 (8 bases). Trimming took 5 bases from V and 2 from J, leaving 16 bases between them. CDR1 and CDR2 from the germline V gene are DFQATT and SNEGSKA (reference sequence). The CDR3 is made up of 15 amino acids. This chain's CDR3 is CSAPGQGGSKNIQYF. The CDR3 DNA sequence: TGCAGTGCTCCCGGACAGGGAGGGTCCAAAAACATTCAGTACTTC.

This clonotype was counted at least ten times. The rearrangement uses TRBV20-1 and TRBJ2-1; D is ambiguous. Trimming pared 6 bases from V and 2 bases from J, leaving 17 bases between. Per germline, CDR1 DFQATT and CDR2 SNEGSKA (reference sequence). This CDR3 is 15 amino acids long. The CDR3 nucleotides read TGCAGTGCCGGATTCCGAGTGCTGCCCTACAATGAGCAGTTCTTC. Its translation: CSAGFRVLPYNEQFF.

V and J are TRBV5-6 and TRBJ2-7; possibly TRBD1 for D (6 bases). Trimming shortened V by 3 bases and J by 2 bases, and 15 bases separated the two germline ends. CDR1 and CDR2 from the germline V gene are SGHDT and YYEEEE. CDR3 size: 15 residues. For the CDR3, the DNA is TGTGCCAGCAGCTCCCTCCTAGGGGGTCCCTACGAGCAGTACTTC. This gives the protein CASSSLLGGPYEQYF.

There are a few counts of this clonotype. As DNA, the CDR3 is TGCGCCAGCAGCTTGAGGCTAGCGGGAGGTAAAAGCTCCTACAATGAGCAGTTCTTC. Translating it yields CASSLRLAGGKSSYNEQFF. The genes are TRBV5-1 and TRBJ2-1; 11 positions agree with TRBD2. The V gene end was trimmed by 1 base and the J gene end by 0 bases; junction bases not matched to a gene: 9. The CDR3 extends over 19 amino acids. CDR1 is SGHRS and CDR2 is YFSETQ in the germline V gene.

The chain carries TRBV29-1 and TRBJ2-3, with TRBD1 identical over 7 bases. Germline loops: CDR1 SQVTM, CDR2 ANQGSEA. CDR3 length: 15 residues. The V segment lost 3 bases and the J segment 1 base; nucleotides outside the gene matches: 7. In DNA form, the CDR3 reads TGCAGCGTTGATCTTGGGACAGACGGCACAGATACGCAGTATTTT. Its protein is CSVDLGTDGTDTQYF.

The chain has TRBV12-3 or TRBV12-4 and TRBJ2-7; D uncertain. The CDR3 sequence is 11 residues long. Between the trimmed V and J ends, which lost 6 bases and 6 bases, there was a span of 9 bases. The CDR3 region is CASRRALEQYF. The CDR3 bases are TGTGCCAGCAGACGGGCACTCGAGCAGTACTTC.

In its sample, this clonotype was seen once. The rearrangement joins TRBV19 to TRBJ2-2, with D maybe TRBD2 (6 bases). The germline V gene has CDR1 LNHDA and CDR2 SQIVND (reference sequence). The CDR3 runs to 14 residues. Between the trimmed V and J ends, which lost 6 bases and 7 bases, there was a span of 15 bases. The CDR3 bases are TGTGCCAGTAGGCCTGGGACTCCCCTCGGGGAGCTGTTTTTT. This codes for CASRPGTPLGELFF. The full variable domain, with the rest looked up from reference TRBV19 and TRBJ2-2, is DGGITQSPKYLFRKEGQNVTLSCEQNLNHDAMYWYRQDPGQGLRLIYYSQIVNDFQKGDIAEGYSVSREKKESFPLTVTSAQKNPTAFYLCASRPGTPLGELFFGEGSRLTVL.

This clonotype showed up just a few times. V is TRBV20-1 and J is TRBJ1-2; no clear D. This CDR3 contains 12 residues. Deletions cut 5 bases from V and 8 bases from J, with 15 bases between. Germline V gives CDR1 DFQATT, CDR2 SNEGSKA (reference sequence). CDR3: CSAVKGGYGYTF. For the CDR3, the DNA is TGCAGTGCTGTTAAAGGAGGGTACGGCTACACCTTC.

In its sample, this clonotype was seen a few times. The rearrangement uses TRBV5-6 and TRBJ1-5; 9 bases are shared with TRBD1. Germline assignment: CDR1 SGHDT and CDR2 YYEEEE. The V segment lost 0 bases and the J segment 6 bases; nucleotides outside the gene matches: 4. The CDR3 is 15 amino acids. CDR3 bases: TGTGCCAGCAGCTTGGGTCGGGACAGGGTTCAGCCCCAGCATTTT. Protein: CASSLGRDRVQPQHF.

V is TRBV12-3 or TRBV12-4 and J is TRBJ2-1, with D uncertain. The CDR3 runs to 15 residues. The ends were cut back, 6 bases at V and 0 bases at J, with 12 bases in the middle. The CDR3 sequence: CASRGGKGSYNEQFF. The CDR3 nucleotides read TGTGCCAGCAGAGGTGGGAAGGGCTCCTACAATGAGCAGTTCTTC.

This clonotype was detected only a few times. The chain is built from TRBV20-1 and TRBJ1-2; 7 bases line up with TRBD1. Losses at the gene ends were 1 base for V and 4 bases for J; bases not matched to a gene: 6. The CDR3 loop spans 14 amino acids. CDR1 DFQATT and CDR2 SNEGSKA come from the germline V gene (reference sequence). CDR3 in DNA: TGCAGTGCTAGAGCCACAGGGGTCTCCTATGGCTACACCTTC. Translating gives CSARATGVSYGYTF.

This clonotype showed up just a few times. The chain combines TRBV19 with TRBJ1-2; 7 bases fit TRBD1. Per germline, CDR1 LNHDA and CDR2 SQIVND (reference sequence). The CDR3 length is 14 residues. The junction had 9 bases not matched to a gene; V was cut back by 7 bases and J by 4 bases. The CDR3: CASTRKGARYGYTF. The CDR3 DNA follows: TGTGCCAGTACCAGGAAGGGGGCGCGCTATGGCTACACCTTC. Full variable domain (missing parts from reference TRBV19 and TRBJ1-2): DGGITQSPKYLFRKEGQNVTLSCEQNLNHDAMYWYRQDPGQGLRLIYYSQIVNDFQKGDIAEGYSVSREKKESFPLTVTSAQKNPTAFYLCASTRKGARYGYTFGSGTRLTVV.